One T cell receptor beta chain is described in this entry. Its antigen specificity is not known. One end of the junction does not line up with germline, which may come from a read error. The TCR beta CDR3 regions were amplified from RNA transcripts. The first round of RT-PCR for the TCR CDR3 was performed with the HTBI primer set and the Qiagen OneStep RT-PCR kit. The libraries were constructed in a second round of multiplex PCR and then size-selected and purified. Libraries were sequenced paired-end with 100 bp reads on an Illumina HiSeq2000. The authors' pipeline ran thus. SOAPnuke was used to process the raw data, throwing out any read that contained adapters or uncalled bases, had a mean Phred below 15, or lacked an exact constant-primer or identifier match. High-quality paired reads were merged with COPE v1.2.5, and unique nucleotide sequences were defined as clonotypes. MiTCR v1.1 was used to align the clonotypes against IMGT TRBV, TRBD and TRBJ reference segments. The analysis was restricted to V-J combinations with a frequency above 0.0001, which together covered around 99% of the repertoires. A TCS score was defined as the ratio between F50 (clonal expansion) and ExV (chaos), using BLOSUM62-based TCRdist between CDR3 peptides within each V-J. Welch's t-statistics and random forest reduced 500 to 650 V-J features to about 13, which were used in a naive Bayes classifier (R e1071). The Morisita-Horn index was used to measure how similar the thyroid and blood repertoires were. TCRdb trimmed public reads at Q25 via fastp, called clones via MiXCR and kept in-frame beta chains. Each entry merges the rows of one CDR3 protein and shows their most common DNA and genes. The V and J calls and clone size are TCRdb's, not the authors'. In all, the sample holds more than 50,000 distinct CDR3 sequences, and roughly 50% of those were seen once. The ten largest clonotypes hold 9.5% to 15% of the sample.

The sample belongs to a study of T cells in Graves' hyperthyroidism and ophthalmopathy (dated by TCRdb to 2018 to 2020). At the level of the whole study: Peripheral blood was sampled at the time of initial diagnosis, prior to any treatment. The paper reports TCR Vbeta CDR3 sequencing of some 140 peripheral blood samples: fewer than 50 ophthalmopathy, under 85 hyperthyroidism and approximately 17 progressor patients. The 95 to 100 discovery patients were divided at random into training and test sets in a 7:3 ratio. An independent validation cohort of some 18 hyperthyroidism patients and approximately 17 patients who later progressed to ophthalmopathy tested prospective prediction of ophthalmopathy. In about 6 Graves' hyperthyroidism patients, the study also compared T-cell repertoires from thyroid tissue with T-cell repertoires from blood. To identify distinguishing TCR V-J signatures, a discovery cohort of around 98 patients was used, comprising 40 to 45 with Graves' ophthalmopathy and around 60 with stable Graves' hyperthyroidism. Once sampling was done, hyperthyroidism patients were given methimazole at a starting dose of 30 mg daily, whereas ophthalmopathy patients were given high-dose intravenous methylprednisolone.

The CDR3 runs 13 amino acids, cysteine and phenylalanine included. Only the CDR3 part of the read is kept: 39 bases, read in frame from the first base. Reading the germline V gene (reference sequence) gives CDR1 SEHNR and CDR2 FQNEAQ. What the work shows at the level of the full study, not this receptor alone: Most expanded thyroid clonotypes (frequency above 0.001) were also found in blood, which suggests that blood repertoires may mirror thyroid immune responses. In validation, the model predicted progression to ophthalmopathy a median of roughly 6.1 months before onset, with roughly 71% sensitivity and nearly 75% specificity. Sample size was not statistically predetermined, and investigators were not blinded to group allocation. A model built on a 13 V-J signature distinguished ophthalmopathy from stable hyperthyroidism, reaching around 90% sensitivity and about 81% specificity in cross-validation and 80%/75% in testing.

In the ophthalmopathy patients, disease was moderately to severely active, with a Clinical Activity Score of 3 or more, a NOSPECS grade of 4 or more, and a duration of less than 3 months. The study excluded patients with uncontrolled infections, other autoimmune diseases, pregnancy or lactation. Diagnoses were based on clinical symptoms, serum thyroxine and TRAb, thyroid ultrasound and orbital computed tomography. PBMCs were separated from roughly 10 ml of fresh peripheral blood using Ficoll-Paque density gradient centrifugation. Total RNA was extracted using Trizol reagent, and RNA quality was assessed on an Agilent 2100 Bioanalyzer.

Sequenced sample: blood. The rearranged segments are TRBV7-9 and TRBJ1-5, with TRBD1 identical over 7 junction bases. The receptor was isolated from a woman aged 25-40 years with Graves' ophthalmopathy. CDR3 reads: CASSWTGGQPRHF. The sequenced DNA: TGTGCCAGCAGCTGGACAGGAGGGCAGCCCCGGCATTTT.